These 23 T cell receptor beta chains came from one sample sequenced in a study of blood T cell repertoires in COVID-19. TCRdb's copy holds only in-frame clones and misses some; the assay was immunoSEQ multiplex PCR. The sample lists 290,000 or so clones; approximately 86% were seen once. What was sequenced was peripheral blood. Receptors originate from a man between 70 and 80 years old with acute or convalescent COVID-19.

This clone turned up a few times. The V and J genes are TRBV27 and TRBJ1-2; the D gene is possibly TRBD1 (5 bases). Germline V gene lookup returns CDR1 MNHEY and CDR2 SMNVEV (reference sequence). Trimming pared 5 bases from V and 6 bases from J, leaving 10 bases between. This CDR3 has 12 residues. This CDR3 is CASSTSGDGYTF. The CDR3, as DNA: TGTGCCAGCAGTACATCGGGGGATGGCTACACCTTC.

The chain recombines TRBV7-9 with TRBJ2-3, with D possibly matching TRBD2 (6 bases). Trimming stripped 5 bases from V and 3 bases from J, with 15 bases between. Germline V CDR1 and CDR2: SEHNR, FQNEAQ (reference sequence). The CDR3 sequence is 15 residues long. The CDR3 reads CASSRQTGTTDTQYF. The DNA of the CDR3 is TGTGCCAGCAGCAGACAGACCGGGACTACAGATACGCAGTATTTT.

The J gene is TRBJ2-7, the V gene TRBV7-6, with TRBD1 as a possible D gene (5 bases). The ends were cut back, 0 bases at V and 6 bases at J, with 12 bases in the middle. The CDR3 is 14 residues long. Germline CDR1 and CDR2: SGHVS and FNYEAQ. The CDR3 here is CASSLAQGRTEQYF. CDR3 nucleotides: TGTGCCAGCAGCTTAGCCCAGGGCCGGACCGAGCAGTACTTC.

The genes are TRBV5-6 and TRBJ2-7; 10 bases are a match to TRBD2. The CDR3 is 19 amino acids. Per germline, CDR1 SGHDT and CDR2 YYEEEE. Losses at the gene ends were 0 bases for V and 1 base for J; bases not matched to a gene: 13. CDR3 amino acids: CASSLGLAGEGSISYEQYF. CDR3 in DNA: TGTGCCAGCAGCTTGGGGCTAGCGGGAGAAGGGAGTATTTCCTACGAGCAGTACTTC.

This rearrangement joins TRBV5-8 to TRBJ2-5; 12 bases match TRBD2. Germline CDR1 is SGHTS and CDR2 is YDEGEE. After removal of 2 bases from V and 2 bases from J, the junction contained 1 base not matched to a gene. CDR3 length equals 15 residues. The CDR3 is CASSLLAGGQETQYF. CDR3 coding DNA: TGTGCCAGCAGCTTACTAGCGGGGGGACAAGAGACCCAGTACTTC. Full variable domain (missing parts from reference TRBV5-8 and TRBJ2-5): EAGVTQSPTHLIKTRGQQATLRCSPISGHTSVYWYQQALGLGLQFLLWYDEGEERNRGNFPPRFSGRQFPNYSSELNVNALELEDSALYLCASSLLAGGQETQYFGPGTRLLVL.

CDR3 residues: CASSALGGYEQYF. The CDR3 nucleotides are TGTGCCAGCAGCGCTTTGGGGGGTTACGAGCAGTACTTC. J is TRBJ2-7 and V is TRBV9; TRBD2 is a possible D gene (6 bases). CDR1 is SGDLS and CDR2 is YYNGEE in the germline V gene. Trimming took off 3 bases at V and 4 bases at J, with 11 bases between the two ends. The CDR3 length is 13 residues.

This chain connects TRBV9 to TRBJ1-6; D ambiguous. V lost 1 base and J 7 bases, leaving 9 bases between the germline ends. The CDR3 has 14 residues. The germline V gene has CDR1 SGDLS and CDR2 YYNGEE. The CDR3 loop is CASSVNLPNSPLHF. The CDR3 nucleotides are TGTGCCAGCAGCGTAAATCTACCGAATTCACCCCTCCACTTT.

This clone was seen a handful of times. The genes are TRBV5-8 and TRBJ2-1; the D gene is possibly TRBD2 (6 bases). V lost 4 bases and J 0 bases, leaving 26 bases between the germline ends. The length of the CDR3 is 20 residues. Germline CDR1 and CDR2: SGHTS and YDEGEE. The CDR3 is CASSLPYRDFQSRSYNEQFF. For the CDR3, the DNA is TGTGCCAGCAGCCTTCCTTACCGGGACTTCCAAAGCCGCTCCTACAATGAGCAGTTCTTC.

The chain recombines TRBV12-3 or TRBV12-4 with TRBJ1-3; D possibly corresponds to TRBD1 (5 bases). The CDR3 covers 13 residues. V was clipped by 6 bases and J by 8 bases, with 14 bases between them. Here the CDR3 reads CASRRDARYTIYF. The CDR3 DNA reads TGTGCCAGCAGGCGGGACGCCCGGTACACCATATATTTT.

The chain links TRBV15 to TRBJ1-6; TRBD1 might be the D (5 bases). The germline gives CDR1 LNHNV, CDR2 YYDKDF (reference sequence). Trimming took 0 bases from V and 3 from J, leaving 18 bases between them. CDR3 length: 19 amino acids. For the CDR3, the DNA is TGTGCCACCAGCAGAGATAGGGGTTCAGGGAAGGACTATAATTCACCCCTCCACTTT. Amino acid sequence: CATSRDRGSGKDYNSPLHF.

A single count supports this clone. J is TRBJ1-6 and V is TRBV6-5; no firm D call. Per the germline V gene, CDR1 is MNHEY and CDR2 is SVGAGI. V was shortened by 6 bases and J by 7 bases, with 7 bases between the two germline ends. This CDR3 has 12 residues. The CDR3 DNA sequence: TGTGCCAGCAGGGACTGGAATTCACCCCTCCACTTT. Translated: CASRDWNSPLHF.

The chain combines TRBV6-4 with TRBJ2-5; 13 bases line up with TRBD2. The V gene end was trimmed by 5 bases and the J gene end by 3 bases; junction bases not matched to a gene: 6. The CDR3 extends over 16 amino acids. Per the germline V gene, CDR1 is MRHNA and CDR2 is SNTAGT. The CDR3 loop is CASSPTGLAGKETQYF. The CDR3, as DNA: TGTGCCAGCAGTCCAACGGGACTAGCGGGAAAAGAGACCCAGTACTTC.

The chain recombines TRBV5-1 with TRBJ1-2, with TRBD1 identical over 10 bases. Germline V CDR1 and CDR2: SGHRS, YFSETQ. The CDR3 is 17 residues long. The V segment lost 1 base and the J segment 4 bases; nucleotides outside the gene matches: 10. The CDR3 DNA is TGCGCCAGCAGCTTGAGCAGCTCGGGACAGGGGCTCTATGGCTACACCTTC. This gives the protein CASSLSSSGQGLYGYTF. The whole variable domain, filled in from reference TRBV5-1 and TRBJ1-2, reads KAGVTQTPRYLIKTRGQQVTLSCSPISGHRSVSWYQQTPGQGLQFLFEYFSETQRNKGNFPGRFSGRQFSNSRSEMNVSTLELGDSALYLCASSLSSSGQGLYGYTFGSGTRLTVV.

The rearrangement uses TRBV19 and TRBJ2-3, with D possibly matching TRBD2 (5 bases). Germline values: CDR1 LNHDA, CDR2 SQIVND (reference sequence). The CDR3 contains 15 residues. The germline V and J ends were trimmed by 3 bases and 6 bases, with 16 bases remaining between them. The CDR3 nucleotides read TGTGCCAGTAGTATCAGGCCTAGCCCTACCGATACGCAGTATTTT. This encodes CASSIRPSPTDTQYF.

The chain carries TRBV15 and TRBJ2-1, with D tentatively TRBD1 (6 bases). CDR3 length: 14 residues. Germline V CDR1 and CDR2: LNHNV, YYDKDF (reference sequence). V dropped 0 bases and J dropped 10 bases, with 13 bases sitting between them. As DNA, the CDR3 is TGTGCCACCAGCAGAGATCTTTCGGACAGCGAGCAGTTCTTC. Translated: CATSRDLSDSEQFF. Full variable domain (outside the CDR3, taken from reference TRBV15 and TRBJ2-1): DAMVIQNPRYQVTQFGKPVTLSCSQTLNHNVMYWYQQKSSQAPKLLFHYYDKDFNNEADTPDNFQSRRPNTSFCFLDIRSPGLGDTAMYLCATSRDLSDSEQFFGPGTRLTVL.

The rearrangement uses TRBV9 and TRBJ1-1; 8 bases match TRBD1. The CDR3 contains 14 residues. V lost 5 bases to trimming and J lost 1 base; unmatched junction nucleotides: 4. The V gene's germline CDR1 is SGDLS and CDR2 YYNGEE. CDR3: CASSGQGSNTEAFF. The CDR3 DNA reads as TGTGCCAGCAGTGGACAGGGATCGAACACTGAAGCTTTCTTT.

The rearrangement uses TRBV7-2 and TRBJ2-7, with a tentative D call TRBD2 (6 bases). Trimming left V 3 bases short and J 0 bases short, with 9 bases between. Germline lookup yields CDR1 SGHTA and CDR2 FQGNSA. The CDR3 loop spans 14 amino acids. The CDR3 nucleotides read TGTGCCAGCAGCTTGCGGGAAAGCTCCTACGAGCAGTACTTC. This gives the protein CASSLRESSYEQYF.

The V call is TRBV28, the J call TRBJ1-4; TRBD1 matches 8 bases. This CDR3 is 13 amino acids long. V was clipped by 6 bases and J by 5 bases; unmatched bases: 2. Germline values: CDR1 MDHEN, CDR2 SYDVKM. The CDR3 nucleotides read TGTGCCAGCAGAGGACAGGGAAATGAAAAACTGTTTTTT. Its protein product is CASRGQGNEKLFF.

V gene TRBV6-5 combines with J gene TRBJ1-2; TRBD1 agrees at 9 bases. Germline trimming cut 6 bases from V and 7 bases from J; bases unmatched to any gene: 9. The CDR3 extends over 14 amino acids. The germline gives CDR1 MNHEY, CDR2 SVGAGI. The CDR3 DNA reads TGTGCCAGCAGATATCTGACAGGGGGGCTTGGCTACACCTTC. Its protein is CASRYLTGGLGYTF.

The rearrangement links TRBV27 to TRBJ2-1, with 11 bases fitting TRBD2. V trimming: 6 bases; J trimming: 9 bases; junction bases outside the gene matches: 16. The CDR3 contains 17 residues. The germline V gene encodes CDR1 MNHEY and CDR2 SMNVEV (reference sequence). The CDR3: CASSSSLAGGPVAEQFF. The DNA of the CDR3 is TGTGCCAGCAGCTCTTCCTTAGCGGGAGGGCCGGTGGCTGAGCAGTTCTTC.

The V gene is TRBV3-1 (or the pseudogene TRBV3-2), the J gene TRBJ2-5; 7 bases are shared with TRBD1. Germline CDR1 and CDR2: LGHDT and YNNKEL (reference sequence). V lost 7 bases and J lost 6; bases outside the gene matches: 14. The CDR3 contains 15 residues. The chain's CDR3 is CASTPTGLRPQTQYF. Here the CDR3 DNA reads TGTGCCAGCACTCCGACAGGGCTCCGACCTCAGACCCAGTACTTC.

V and J are TRBV19 and TRBJ2-1; no clear D. V was shortened by 3 bases and J by 4 bases, with 13 bases between the two germline ends. This CDR3 contains 15 residues. Germline V gene data show CDR1 as LNHDA and CDR2 as SQIVND (reference sequence). The CDR3 loop is CASSIISHSYNEQFF. CDR3 in DNA: TGTGCCAGTAGTATTATATCCCACAGTTACAATGAGCAGTTCTTC. Looking up the rest from reference TRBV19 and TRBJ2-1 gives the full variable domain: DGGITQSPKYLFRKEGQNVTLSCEQNLNHDAMYWYRQDPGQGLRLIYYSQIVNDFQKGDIAEGYSVSREKKESFPLTVTSAQKNPTAFYLCASSIISHSYNEQFFGPGTRLTVL.

This chain joins TRBV7-2 and TRBJ2-3, with D unresolved. The CDR3 runs to 11 residues. V gave up 5 bases and J gave up 4 bases, with 4 bases separating them. Germline CDR1 and CDR2: SGHTA and FQGNSA. DNA of the CDR3: TGTGCCAGCAGCCCAGCAGATACGCAGTATTTT. Residues: CASSPADTQYF.